The 17 T cell receptor beta chains listed next were all sequenced from one sample in a study of blood T cell repertoires in COVID-19. Some clones are missing from TCRdb's copy, which holds only in-frame ones; the method was immunoSEQ multiplex PCR. The sample records about 150,000 clones, approximately 79% being singletons. The sequencing input was PBMCs or T cells enriched from blood (not recorded which). These receptors originate from a middle-aged man who had recovered from COVID-19.

V gene TRBV7-8 combines with J gene TRBJ1-1; no clear D gene. The CDR3 contains 13 residues. Germline CDR1 SGHVS, CDR2 FQNEAQ. Trimming stripped 5 bases from V and 7 bases from J, with 14 bases between. The CDR3, as DNA: TGTGCCAGCAGCGCTAACACTGGAGGTGAAGCTTTCTTT. Amino acid sequence: CASSANTGGEAFF. Full variable domain (outside the CDR3, taken from reference TRBV7-8 and TRBJ1-1): GAGVSQSPRYKVAKRGQDVALRCDPISGHVSLFWYQQALGQGPEFLTYFQNEAQLDKSGLPSDRFFAERPEGSVSTLKIQRTQQEDSAVYLCASSANTGGEAFFGQGTRLTVV.

The V call is TRBV5-5, the J call TRBJ1-2, with D possibly being TRBD1 (5 bases). Looked up from germline, CDR1 is SGHKS and CDR2 is YYEKEE (reference sequence). V was shortened by 4 bases and J by 6 bases, with 13 bases between the two germline ends. The CDR3 has 13 residues. In DNA form, the CDR3 reads TGTGCCAGCAGCCTTGGGGGGGATGATGGCTACACCTTC. Its translation: CASSLGGDDGYTF.

The chain combines TRBV12-3 or TRBV12-4 with TRBJ2-7; 8 nucleotides match TRBD1. The CDR3 has 13 amino acids. V lost 4 bases and J lost 4; bases outside the gene matches: 3. The CDR3 DNA sequence: TGTGCCAGCAGTTCTCAGGGGGCGTACGAGCAGTACTTC. Translation gives CASSSQGAYEQYF.

This chain connects TRBV19 to TRBJ1-3, with 7 bases that match TRBD1. The CDR3 length is 15 residues. Per germline, CDR1 LNHDA and CDR2 SQIVND (reference sequence). J was trimmed by 4 bases and V by 5 bases; bases with no gene match: 8. CDR3 DNA: TGTGCCAGTAGTGGAGACAGGGCCTCAGGAAACACCATATATTTT. Residues: CASSGDRASGNTIYF.

V usage is TRBV20-1 and J usage is TRBJ1-1; D gene unclear. CDR3 length: 11 amino acids. The germline gives CDR1 DFQATT, CDR2 SNEGSKA (reference sequence). Trimming stripped 7 bases from V and 4 bases from J, with 10 bases between. CDR3 bases: TGCAGTGTCGCGGGGTCCACTGAAGCTTTCTTT. It translates to CSVAGSTEAFF.

J is TRBJ1-1 and V is TRBV5-6; 9 positions agree with TRBD1. The CDR3 is 15 residues long. Trimming removed 1 base from V and 1 base from J; junction bases left unmatched: 2. Per the germline V gene, CDR1 is SGHDT and CDR2 is YYEEEE. CDR3 sequence reads: CASSLLGQGNTEAFF. CDR3 DNA: TGTGCCAGCAGCTTGCTGGGACAGGGGAACACTGAAGCTTTCTTT.

This clone showed up just once. This chain connects TRBV5-1 to TRBJ2-2; 15 bases fit TRBD2. With V trimmed by 4 bases and J by 5 bases, 12 bases remained unmatched. This CDR3 comprises 19 residues. CDR1 and CDR2 from the germline V gene are SGHRS and YFSETQ. The CDR3 DNA follows: TGCGCCAGCAGCCCCGGACTAGCGGGGGGGCCAATATATACCGGGGAGCTGTTTTTT. Amino acid sequence: CASSPGLAGGPIYTGELFF. Using reference TRBV5-1 and TRBJ2-2 for the parts outside the CDR3, the full variable domain is KAGVTQTPRYLIKTRGQQVTLSCSPISGHRSVSWYQQTPGQGLQFLFEYFSETQRNKGNFPGRFSGRQFSNSRSEMNVSTLELGDSALYLCASSPGLAGGPIYTGELFFGEGSRLTVL.

With respect to this clone: The same CDR3 can be traced to other DNA sequences in this sample. This chain uses TRBV7-9 with TRBJ1-1, with D hard to call. Trimming cost V 5 bases and J 4 bases, with 8 bases left between them. CDR1 is SEHNR, CDR2 FQNEAQ, per germline (reference sequence). This CDR3 region has 12 residues. The CDR3 spells CASSPRGTEAFF. DNA for the CDR3: TGTGCCAGCAGCCCACGGGGCACTGAAGCTTTCTTT.

This chain uses TRBV6-2 or TRBV6-3 with TRBJ1-5; D not resolved. The CDR3 contains 14 residues. Trimming took 2 bases from V and 0 from J, leaving 5 bases between them. Per the germline V gene, CDR1 is MNHEY and CDR2 is SVGEGT. The CDR3 nucleotides read TGTGCCAGCAGTTACCTTAATAGCAATCAGCCCCAGCATTTT. Protein product: CASSYLNSNQPQHF.

The J gene is TRBJ1-4, the V gene TRBV4-1; no firm D call. V gave up 4 bases and J gave up 4 bases, with 10 bases separating them. The CDR3 sequence is 14 residues long. CDR1 is MGHRA, CDR2 YSYEKL, per germline. The CDR3 DNA reads TGCGCCAGCAGCCCCGGAGGGCTTAATGAAAAACTGTTTTTT. Encoded protein: CASSPGGLNEKLFF.

The chain carries TRBV7-8 and TRBJ1-1, with D hard to call. Germline CDR1 reads SGHVS; CDR2 reads FQNEAQ. Trimming took 0 bases from V and 11 from J, leaving 10 bases between them. The CDR3 is 12 residues long. Here the CDR3 DNA reads TGTGCCAGCAGCTTAGCAGGGAGTAAGGCTTTCTTT. Translated, it gives CASSLAGSKAFF.

This clone was found many times. The rearrangement joins TRBV21-1 to TRBJ1-2. TRBV21-1 is termed a pseudogene. The CDR3 consists of 15 residues. The CDR3 DNA reads TGTGCCAGCAGCAAAGAGCGGGGGCCTAACTATGGCTACACCTTC. Protein sequence: CASSKERGPNYGYTF.

The chain is built from TRBV14 and TRBJ1-2; the match to TRBD1 covers 8 bases. V shed 4 bases and J 3 bases; nucleotides not matched to a gene: 10. The CDR3 loop spans 16 amino acids. Germline V lookup: CDR1 SGHDN, CDR2 FVKESK. This CDR3 is CASSRHTGTGYYGYTF. CDR3 coding DNA: TGTGCCAGCAGCCGTCACACCGGGACAGGCTACTATGGCTACACCTTC.

A few counts support this clone. Written as DNA, the CDR3 is TGTGCCAGCTCACCACCTGGAACAGGGAACAACTATGGCTACACCTTC. Encoded protein: CASSPPGTGNNYGYTF. This chain connects TRBV18 to TRBJ1-2, with D possibly being TRBD1 (6 bases). Trimming cost V 0 bases and J 2 bases, with 13 bases left between them. From germline, CDR1 is KGHSH and CDR2 LQKENI. The CDR3 is made up of 16 amino acids.

J is TRBJ2-3 and V is TRBV10-3; 9 positions agree with TRBD2. CDR3 length equals 14 residues. The ends lost 11 bases at V and 5 bases at J; junction bases unmatched: 11. Germline-derived CDR1 and CDR2 are ENHRY and SYGVKD. The CDR3 nucleotides read TGTGCCGCCTCCGGGCGGGGGGGTAAAGATACGCAGTATTTT. It encodes CAASGRGGKDTQYF.

The chain employs TRBV6-5 and TRBJ2-1, with D tentatively TRBD2 (5 bases). The CDR3 loop spans 12 amino acids. Germline V gene sequence: CDR1 MNHEY, CDR2 SVGAGI. The V gene lost 5 bases and the J gene lost 5 bases, with 7 bases spanning the gap. CDR3 DNA sequence: TGTGCCAGCAGTCGGGATAACAATGAGCAGTTCTTC. This sequence encodes CASSRDNNEQFF.

The table lists this clone with a few counts. V is TRBV12-3 or TRBV12-4 and J is TRBJ1-2; possible D gene TRBD1, 6 bases. V lost 3 bases and J 8 bases, leaving 13 bases between the germline ends. This CDR3 spans 13 amino acids. The DNA for the CDR3 is TGTGCCAGCAGTTTTTATACAGGGATGGGCTACACCTTC. It yields the protein CASSFYTGMGYTF.